These 12 T cell receptor beta chains were sequenced from one sample in a study of blood T cell repertoires in COVID-19. Using immunoSEQ multiplex PCR, the repertoire was profiled, and TCRdb retains in-frame clones only, with some absent. The sample has 350,000 to 400,000 clones; roughly 90% are singletons. The sequenced sample consisted of PBMCs or T cells enriched from blood (not recorded which). These receptors were collected from a middle-aged woman who had been exposed to COVID-19.

The chain is built from TRBV19 and TRBJ2-7, with D possibly TRBD1 on 6 matching bases. Per germline, CDR1 LNHDA and CDR2 SQIVND (reference sequence). Trimming stripped 3 bases from V and 2 bases from J, with 11 bases between. The length of the CDR3 is 14 residues. Here the CDR3 reads CASSMTGSPYEQYF. CDR3 DNA: TGTGCCAGTAGTATGACAGGCTCTCCCTACGAGCAGTACTTC.

This sequence joins TRBV29-1 and TRBJ1-2; unclear D gene. Germline V gene sequence: CDR1 SQVTM, CDR2 ANQGSEA. With 3 bases removed from V and 4 bases from J, the gap between germline ends came to 9 bases. This CDR3 has 12 residues. CDR3 bases: TGCAGCGTTGAGGAGTCTTCCTATGGCTACACCTTC. Translated: CSVEESSYGYTF.

The chain carries TRBV7-2 and TRBJ1-6, with D possibly matching TRBD1 (5 bases). CDR3 size: 17 residues. The ends were cut back, 1 base at V and 4 bases at J, with 14 bases in the middle. Germline-derived CDR1 and CDR2 are SGHTA and FQGNSA. The CDR3 here is CASSLGGTQGYNSPLHF. CDR3 DNA sequence: TGTGCCAGCAGCTTAGGGGGCACTCAAGGGTATAATTCACCCCTCCACTTT.

The CDR3 reads CASSLGPTRDGELFF. CDR3 coding DNA: TGTGCCAGCAGCTTAGGCCCGACTAGAGACGGGGAGCTGTTTTTT. V gene TRBV11-3 combines with J gene TRBJ2-2, with D perhaps TRBD2 (6 bases). With 1 base removed from V and 7 bases from J, the gap between germline ends came to 13 bases. This CDR3 comprises 15 residues. Germline lookup yields CDR1 SGHNT and CDR2 YENEEA. The entire variable domain, with the rest obtained from reference TRBV11-3 and TRBJ2-2, is as follows: EAGVVQSPRYKIIEKKQPVAFWCNPISGHNTLYWYLQNLGQGPELLIRYENEEAVDDSQLPKDRFSAERLKGVDSTLKIQPAELGDSAVYLCASSLGPTRDGELFFGEGSRLTVL.

The CDR3 DNA follows: TGTGCCAGCAGCTTAGCGCGTAGCGGCCAAGAGACCCAGTACTTC. The encoded protein is CASSLARSGQETQYF. This chain links TRBV7-2 with TRBJ2-5, with D perhaps matching TRBD2 (6 bases). Germline loops: CDR1 SGHTA, CDR2 FQGNSA. The V end lost 0 bases, the J end lost 1 base, and 9 bases lay between the germline ends. The CDR3 contains 15 residues.

The chain joins TRBV18 to TRBJ2-5; possibly TRBD2 for D (6 bases). There are 16 residues in the CDR3. V lost 1 base and J lost 2, with 14 bases in between. The V gene's germline CDR1 is KGHSH and CDR2 LQKENI. CDR3 residues: CASSPLSGLEQETQYF. The CDR3 bases are TGTGCCAGCTCACCACTGAGCGGGCTAGAACAAGAGACCCAGTACTTC.

V is TRBV7-8 and J is TRBJ2-7, with 10 bases lining up with TRBD1. V lost 3 bases, J lost 6 bases, and 8 bases stayed unmatched. The CDR3 has 15 amino acids. Germline CDR1 SGHVS, CDR2 FQNEAQ. Here the CDR3 DNA reads TGTGCCAGCAGCTTTCGGGGACAGGGGACCGGCGAGCAGTACTTC. Its translation is CASSFRGQGTGEQYF.

The chain employs TRBV15 and TRBJ1-5; TRBD1 is a possible D gene (6 bases). Germline values: CDR1 LNHNV, CDR2 YYDKDF (reference sequence). The CDR3 totals 15 residues. The V end was cut by 5 bases, the J end by 7 bases, with 18 bases between. The CDR3 sequence is CATSLRTDPIQPQHF. The CDR3 DNA reads as TGTGCCACCAGCCTGCGGACAGACCCGATACAGCCCCAGCATTTT.

The V gene is TRBV7-9, the J gene TRBJ1-2; TRBD1 aligns across 11 bases. The CDR3 is 16 residues long. V lost 5 bases and J lost 4; bases outside the gene matches: 9. The germline V gene has CDR1 SEHNR and CDR2 FQNEAQ (reference sequence). The CDR3 is CASSPRTGGEGYGYTF. The CDR3 DNA reads TGTGCCAGCAGCCCAAGGACAGGGGGCGAAGGCTATGGCTACACCTTC.

The genes are TRBV5-1 and TRBJ1-1; D is possibly TRBD1 (5 bases). Germline V gene lookup returns CDR1 SGHRS and CDR2 YFSETQ. Trimming shortened V by 8 bases and J by 1 base, and 21 bases separated the two germline ends. This CDR3 has 16 amino acids. The CDR3 nucleotides are TGCGCCAGTCAACACTCGATCGCGGGGGGGAACACTGAAGCTTTCTTT. As protein: CASQHSIAGGNTEAFF.

J is TRBJ1-2 and V is TRBV7-9; no definite D call. This CDR3 spans 13 amino acids. V was pared by 0 bases and J by 2 bases, with 4 bases between. The germline CDR1 and CDR2 sequences are SEHNR and FQNEAQ (reference sequence). The CDR3 loop reads CASSLAANYGYTF. CDR3 nucleotides: TGTGCCAGCAGCTTAGCGGCCAACTATGGCTACACCTTC.

The genes are TRBV6-5 and TRBJ2-7, with 9 nucleotides matching TRBD1. This CDR3 comprises 13 residues. The V segment lost 6 bases and the J segment 6 bases; nucleotides outside the gene matches: 6. Germline V gene data show CDR1 as MNHEY and CDR2 as SVGAGI. The CDR3 here is CASRDRGSGEQYF. The CDR3 region has the DNA TGTGCCAGCAGGGACAGGGGTTCGGGCGAGCAGTACTTC.